Here is one TCR beta chain with its context. Then a second PCR, running about 7 to 11 cycles, was carried out with a sample-barcoded 5' primer and a J-beta primer mix. TCRdb reanalysed the 5' RACE reads using MiXCR and keeps one entry per CDR3 protein. The sample includes over 600,000 distinct CDR3 sequences, about 45% of them seen just once. These data belong to a study of blood T cells in healthy people across ages. Material: blood. The TCR comes from an elderly man in good health.

The CDR3 DNA follows: TGCGCCAGCAGCGCGGAACTAGCGTCGGGGGCAGATACGCAGTATTTT. This gives the protein CASSAELASGADTQYF. The V and J genes are TRBV5-1 and TRBJ2-3; 7 nucleotides agree with TRBD2. The CDR3 has 16 amino acids. CDR1 SGHRS and CDR2 YFSETQ come from the germline V gene. V lost 4 bases, J lost 4 bases, and 12 bases stayed unmatched.